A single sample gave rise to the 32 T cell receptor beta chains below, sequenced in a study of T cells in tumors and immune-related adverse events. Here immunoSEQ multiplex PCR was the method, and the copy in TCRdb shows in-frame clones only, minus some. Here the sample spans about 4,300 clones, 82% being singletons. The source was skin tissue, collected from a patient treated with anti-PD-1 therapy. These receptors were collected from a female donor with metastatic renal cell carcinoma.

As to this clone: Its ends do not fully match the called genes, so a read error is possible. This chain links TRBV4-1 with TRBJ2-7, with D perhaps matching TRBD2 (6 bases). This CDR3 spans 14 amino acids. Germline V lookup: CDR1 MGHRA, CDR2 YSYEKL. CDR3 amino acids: CASSLGTQGYEQYF. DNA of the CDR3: TGTGCCAGCAGCCTAGGGACTCAGGGCTACGAGCAGTACTTC.

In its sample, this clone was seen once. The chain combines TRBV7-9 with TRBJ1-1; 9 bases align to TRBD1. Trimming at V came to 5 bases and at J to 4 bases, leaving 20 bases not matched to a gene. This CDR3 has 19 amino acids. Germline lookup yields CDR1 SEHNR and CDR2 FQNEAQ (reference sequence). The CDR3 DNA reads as TGTGCCAGCAGCCCCATATTGGGGAAACAGGGGGCGCGTGGCACTGAAGCTTTCTTT. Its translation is CASSPILGKQGARGTEAFF.

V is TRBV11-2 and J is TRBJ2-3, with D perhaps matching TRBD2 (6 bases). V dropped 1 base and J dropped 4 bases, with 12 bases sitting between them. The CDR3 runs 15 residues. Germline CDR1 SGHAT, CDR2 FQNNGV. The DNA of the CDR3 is TGTGCCAGCAGCTTAGGGCCTCGGGGGTCAGATACGCAGTATTTT. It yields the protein CASSLGPRGSDTQYF.

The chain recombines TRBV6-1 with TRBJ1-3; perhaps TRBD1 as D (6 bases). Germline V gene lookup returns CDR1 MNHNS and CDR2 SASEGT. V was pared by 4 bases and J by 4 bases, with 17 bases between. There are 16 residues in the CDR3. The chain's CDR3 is CASSGSWDISGNTIYF. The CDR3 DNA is TGTGCCAGCAGTGGCTCCTGGGACATTTCGGGAAACACCATATATTTT.

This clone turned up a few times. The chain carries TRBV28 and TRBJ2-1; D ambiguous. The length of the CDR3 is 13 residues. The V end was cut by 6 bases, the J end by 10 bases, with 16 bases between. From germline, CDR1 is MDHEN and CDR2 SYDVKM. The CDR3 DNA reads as TGTGCCAGCAGCTGGGTCCTCCCGGAAGAGCAGTTCTTC. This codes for CASSWVLPEEQFF.

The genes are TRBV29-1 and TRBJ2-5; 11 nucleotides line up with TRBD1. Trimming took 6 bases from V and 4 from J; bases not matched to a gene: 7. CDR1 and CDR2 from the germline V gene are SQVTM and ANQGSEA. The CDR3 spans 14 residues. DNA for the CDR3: TGCAGCGTGAAGGGGACAGGGGGGGGAGAGACCCAGTACTTC. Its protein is CSVKGTGGGETQYF.

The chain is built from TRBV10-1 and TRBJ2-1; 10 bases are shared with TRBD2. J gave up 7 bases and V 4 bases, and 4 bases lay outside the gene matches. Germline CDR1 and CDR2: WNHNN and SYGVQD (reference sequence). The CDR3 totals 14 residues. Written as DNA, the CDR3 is TGCGCCAGCAGTGGTGGTAGCGGGAGGAATGAGCAGTTCTTC. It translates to CASSGGSGRNEQFF.

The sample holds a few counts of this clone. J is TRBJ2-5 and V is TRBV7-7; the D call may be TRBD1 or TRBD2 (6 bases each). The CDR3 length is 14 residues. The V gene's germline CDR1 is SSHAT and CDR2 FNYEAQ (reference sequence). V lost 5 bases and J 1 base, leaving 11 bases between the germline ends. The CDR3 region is CASSRRGVQETQYF. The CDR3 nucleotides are TGTGCCAGCAGCCGGAGGGGGGTCCAAGAGACCCAGTACTTC.

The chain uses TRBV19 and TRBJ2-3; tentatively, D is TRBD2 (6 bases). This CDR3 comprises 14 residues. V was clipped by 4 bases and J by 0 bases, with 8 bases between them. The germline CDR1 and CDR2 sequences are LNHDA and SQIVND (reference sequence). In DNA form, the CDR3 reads TGTGCCAGTAGTACTAGCGCAAGCACAGATACGCAGTATTTT. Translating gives CASSTSASTDTQYF.

CDR3 sequence: CASSQGLAGVSSTDTQYF. The CDR3 coding sequence is TGCGCCAGCAGCCAAGGACTAGCGGGGGTTTCTAGCACAGATACGCAGTATTTT. V gene TRBV4-1 combines with J gene TRBJ2-3, with TRBD2 matching over 12 bases. Germline V CDR1 and CDR2: MGHRA, YSYEKL. There are 18 residues in the CDR3. Losses at the gene ends were 1 base for V and 0 bases for J; bases not matched to a gene: 5.

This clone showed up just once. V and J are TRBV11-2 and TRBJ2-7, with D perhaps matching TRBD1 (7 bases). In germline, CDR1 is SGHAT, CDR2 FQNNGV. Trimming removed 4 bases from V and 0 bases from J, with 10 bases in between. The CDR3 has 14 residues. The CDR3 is CASSYQGGSYEQYF. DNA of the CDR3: TGTGCCAGCAGCTATCAGGGGGGCTCCTACGAGCAGTACTTC.

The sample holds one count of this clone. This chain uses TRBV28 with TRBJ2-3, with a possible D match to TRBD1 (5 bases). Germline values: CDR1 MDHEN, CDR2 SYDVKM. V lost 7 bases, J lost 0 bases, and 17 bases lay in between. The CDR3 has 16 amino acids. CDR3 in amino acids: CASTQGTSYSTDTQYF. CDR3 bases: TGTGCCAGCACTCAGGGCACATCCTACAGCACAGATACGCAGTATTTT.

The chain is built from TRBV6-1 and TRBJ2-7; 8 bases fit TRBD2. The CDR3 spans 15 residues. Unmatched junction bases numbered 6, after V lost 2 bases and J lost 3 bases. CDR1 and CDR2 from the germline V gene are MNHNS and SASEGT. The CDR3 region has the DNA TGTGCCAGCAGTGAACTGAGCGGGAGCTTCTACGAGCAGTACTTC. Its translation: CASSELSGSFYEQYF.

CDR3 nucleotides: TGTGCCAGCGTCCCCCGCAGGACCCCTGGGACTGAAGCTTTCTTT. Translated: CASVPRRTPGTEAFF. The chain has TRBV7-7 and TRBJ1-1; D unresolved. The CDR3 contains 15 residues. The germline V gene has CDR1 SSHAT and CDR2 FNYEAQ (reference sequence). V was cut by 8 bases and J by 5 bases, with 21 bases left in between.

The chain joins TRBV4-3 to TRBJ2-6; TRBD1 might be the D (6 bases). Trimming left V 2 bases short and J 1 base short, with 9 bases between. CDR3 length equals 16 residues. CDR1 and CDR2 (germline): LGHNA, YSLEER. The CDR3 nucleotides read TGCGCCAGCAGCCAACCCACAGGGTCTGGGGCCAACGTCCTGACTTTC. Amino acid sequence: CASSQPTGSGANVLTF.

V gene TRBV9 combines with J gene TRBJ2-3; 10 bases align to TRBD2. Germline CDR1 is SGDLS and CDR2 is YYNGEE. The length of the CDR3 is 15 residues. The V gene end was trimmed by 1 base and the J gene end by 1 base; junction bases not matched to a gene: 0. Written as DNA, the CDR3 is TGTGCCAGCAGCGTACTAGCGGGGGGCACAGATACGCAGTATTTT. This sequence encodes CASSVLAGGTDTQYF.

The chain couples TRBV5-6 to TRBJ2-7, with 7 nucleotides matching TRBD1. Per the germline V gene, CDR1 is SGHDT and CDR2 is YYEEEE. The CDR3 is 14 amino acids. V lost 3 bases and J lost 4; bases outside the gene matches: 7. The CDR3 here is CASSYTGVPYEQYF. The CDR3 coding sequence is TGTGCCAGCAGCTATACAGGGGTTCCGTACGAGCAGTACTTC.

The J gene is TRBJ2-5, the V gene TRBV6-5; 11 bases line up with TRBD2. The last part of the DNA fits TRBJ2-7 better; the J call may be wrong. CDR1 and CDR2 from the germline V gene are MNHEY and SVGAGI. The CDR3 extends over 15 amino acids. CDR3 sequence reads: CASSYLAGGSYEQYF. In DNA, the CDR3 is TGTGCCAGCAGTTACCTAGCGGGAGGATCCTACGAGCAGTACTTC.

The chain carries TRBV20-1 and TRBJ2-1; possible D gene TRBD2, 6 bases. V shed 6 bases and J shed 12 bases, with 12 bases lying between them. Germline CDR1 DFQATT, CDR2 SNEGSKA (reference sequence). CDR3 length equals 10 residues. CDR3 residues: CSASLGGQFF. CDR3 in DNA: TGCAGTGCCAGTTTGGGGGGGCAGTTCTTC.

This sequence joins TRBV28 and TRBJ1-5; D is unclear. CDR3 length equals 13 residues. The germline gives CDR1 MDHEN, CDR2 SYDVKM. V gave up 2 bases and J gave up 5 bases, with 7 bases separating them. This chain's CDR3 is CASSLNSDQPQHF. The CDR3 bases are TGTGCCAGCAGTTTAAATTCCGATCAGCCCCAGCATTTT.

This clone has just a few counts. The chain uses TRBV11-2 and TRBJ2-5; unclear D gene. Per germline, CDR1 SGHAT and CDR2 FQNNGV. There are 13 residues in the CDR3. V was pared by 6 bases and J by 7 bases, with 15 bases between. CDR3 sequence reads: CASSFEVVGTQYF. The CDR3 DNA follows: TGTGCCAGCAGTTTTGAGGTGGTCGGGACCCAGTACTTC. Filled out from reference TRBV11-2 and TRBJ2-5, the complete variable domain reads EAGVAQSPRYKIIEKRQSVAFWCNPISGHATLYWYQQILGQGPKLLIQFQNNGVVDDSQLPKDRFSAERLKGVDSTLKIQPAKLEDSAVYLCASSFEVVGTQYFGPGTRLLVL.

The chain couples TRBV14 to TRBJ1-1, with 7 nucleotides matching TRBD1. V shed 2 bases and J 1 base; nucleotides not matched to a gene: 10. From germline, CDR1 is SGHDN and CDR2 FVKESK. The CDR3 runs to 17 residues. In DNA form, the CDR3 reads TGTGCCAGCAGCCAACAGGGGGACCCAGCTAAGAACACTGAAGCTTTCTTT. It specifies CASSQQGDPAKNTEAFF. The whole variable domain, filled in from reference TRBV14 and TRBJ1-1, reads EAGVTQFPSHSVIEKGQTVTLRCDPISGHDNLYWYRRVMGKEIKFLLHFVKESKQDESGMPNNRFLAERTGGTYSTLKVQPAELEDSGVYFCASSQQGDPAKNTEAFFGQGTRLTVV.

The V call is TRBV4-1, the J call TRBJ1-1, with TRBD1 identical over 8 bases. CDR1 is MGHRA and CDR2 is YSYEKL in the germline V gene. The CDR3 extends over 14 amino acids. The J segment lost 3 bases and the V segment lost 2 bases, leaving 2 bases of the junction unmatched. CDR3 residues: CASSQPDRDTEAFF. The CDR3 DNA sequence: TGCGCCAGCAGCCAACCGGACAGGGACACTGAAGCTTTCTTT.

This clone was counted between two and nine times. CDR3 sequence: CASSHNPNYGYTF. CDR3 DNA sequence: TGTGCCAGCAGCCACAACCCTAACTATGGCTACACCTTC. The rearrangement uses TRBV2 and TRBJ1-2; D ambiguous. Trimming pared 6 bases from V and 0 bases from J, leaving 8 bases between. Germline CDR1 SNHLY, CDR2 FYNNEI. This CDR3 spans 13 amino acids.

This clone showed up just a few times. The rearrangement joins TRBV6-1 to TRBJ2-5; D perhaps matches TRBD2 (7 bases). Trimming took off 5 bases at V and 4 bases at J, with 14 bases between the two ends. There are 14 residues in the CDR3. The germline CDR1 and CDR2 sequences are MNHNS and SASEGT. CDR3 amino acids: CASSFARGAETQYF. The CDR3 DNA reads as TGTGCCAGCAGTTTCGCCCGGGGGGCAGAGACCCAGTACTTC.

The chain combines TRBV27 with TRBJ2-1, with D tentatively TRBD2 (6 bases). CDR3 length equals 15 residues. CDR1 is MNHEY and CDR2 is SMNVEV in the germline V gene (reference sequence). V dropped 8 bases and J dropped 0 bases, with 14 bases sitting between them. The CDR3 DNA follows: TGTGCCAGCCGAATTGGGGGGAGCTCCTACAATGAGCAGTTCTTC. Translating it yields CASRIGGSSYNEQFF.

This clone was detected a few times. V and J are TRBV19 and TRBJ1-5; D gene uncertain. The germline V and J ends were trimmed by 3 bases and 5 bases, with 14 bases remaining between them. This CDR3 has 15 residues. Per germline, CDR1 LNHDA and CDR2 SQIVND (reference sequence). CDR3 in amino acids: CASSMDPQFHQPQHF. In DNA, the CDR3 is TGTGCCAGTAGTATGGACCCCCAGTTTCATCAGCCCCAGCATTTT.

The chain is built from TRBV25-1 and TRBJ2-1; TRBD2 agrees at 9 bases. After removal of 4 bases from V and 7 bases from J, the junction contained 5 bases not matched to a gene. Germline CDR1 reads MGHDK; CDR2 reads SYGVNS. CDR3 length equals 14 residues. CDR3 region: CASSGLAGRNEQFF. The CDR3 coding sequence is TGTGCCAGCAGTGGTCTAGCGGGACGGAATGAGCAGTTCTTC.

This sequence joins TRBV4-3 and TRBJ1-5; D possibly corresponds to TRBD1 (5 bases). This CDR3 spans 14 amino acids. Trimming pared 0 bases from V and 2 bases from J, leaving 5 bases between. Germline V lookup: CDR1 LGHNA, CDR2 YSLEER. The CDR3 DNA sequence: TGCGCCAGCAGCCAAGACAGGGGCAATCAGCCCCAGCATTTT. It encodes CASSQDRGNQPQHF.

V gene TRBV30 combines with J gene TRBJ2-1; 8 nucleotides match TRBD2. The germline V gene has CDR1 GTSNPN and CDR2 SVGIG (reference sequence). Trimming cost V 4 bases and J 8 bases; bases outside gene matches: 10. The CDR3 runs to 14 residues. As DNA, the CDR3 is TGTGCCTGGACTAGGGAGCGGGGGAGGGATGAGCAGTTCTTC. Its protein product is CAWTRERGRDEQFF.

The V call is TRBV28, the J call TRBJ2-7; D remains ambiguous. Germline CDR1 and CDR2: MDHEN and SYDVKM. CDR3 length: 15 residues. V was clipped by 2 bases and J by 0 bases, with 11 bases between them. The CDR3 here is CASSLGYGNSYEQYF. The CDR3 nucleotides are TGTGCCAGCAGTTTAGGGTACGGAAACTCCTACGAGCAGTACTTC.

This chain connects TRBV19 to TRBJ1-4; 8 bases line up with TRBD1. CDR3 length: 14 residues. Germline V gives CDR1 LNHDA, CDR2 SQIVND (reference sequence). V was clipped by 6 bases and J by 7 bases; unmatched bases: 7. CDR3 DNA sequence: TGTGCCAGTAGCAGGGACAGGCGATCTGAAAAACTGTTTTTT. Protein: CASSRDRRSEKLFF.